A single sample is the source of the 25 T cell receptor beta chains below, sequenced in a study of Ad26.COV2.S vaccination and SARS-CoV-2 variants. Treatment given: 15 to 20 received Ad26.COV2.S at low or high dose, single or two shots; 5 received placebo; per-sample allocation not given. Repertoires come from day 63 after the first vaccine or placebo injection. The method was immunoSEQ multiplex PCR; TCRdb's version includes in-frame clones alone and lacks a portion of them. Here the sample spans a few hundred thousand clones, 70% to 90% being singletons. The source was peripheral blood, collected in a trial of Ad26.COV2.S vaccine versus placebo. These TCRs come from a person aged 18-65 years who received the Ad26.COV2.S COVID-19 vaccine or a placebo.

The gene calls are TRBV6-6 and TRBJ2-3; 7 positions agree with TRBD2. The CDR3 extends over 15 amino acids. The germline V gene has CDR1 MNHNY and CDR2 SVGAGI (reference sequence). V shed 7 bases and J 2 bases; nucleotides not matched to a gene: 9. The CDR3, as DNA: TGTGCCAGCAAACGCCTGACTAGCACCACAGATACGCAGTATTTT. This codes for CASKRLTSTTDTQYF.

The table lists this clone with a few counts. In DNA form, the CDR3 reads TGTGCCAGCAGCCTGTCAGGGGGGAGCGAGCAGTACTTC. Translation gives CASSLSGGSEQYF. The rearrangement links TRBV11-2 to TRBJ2-7; TRBD1 is a possible D gene (7 bases). The CDR3 is 13 amino acids. The V gene lost 5 bases and the J gene lost 6 bases, with 14 bases spanning the gap. The germline V gene encodes CDR1 SGHAT and CDR2 FQNNGV.

The chain employs TRBV7-2 and TRBJ2-1; D may correspond to TRBD1 or TRBD2 (5 bases each). The CDR3 has 9 amino acids. The germline V gene encodes CDR1 SGHTA and CDR2 FQGNSA. Between the trimmed V and J ends, which lost 8 bases and 9 bases, there was a span of 5 bases. As DNA, the CDR3 is TGTGCCAGCGGGGGTGAGCAGTTCTTC. Translated: CASGGEQFF.

The rearrangement joins TRBV15 to TRBJ1-2; D unresolved. CDR3 size: 16 residues. Trimming left V 1 base short and J 9 bases short, with 21 bases between. CDR1 and CDR2 from the germline V gene are LNHNV and YYDKDF (reference sequence). As DNA, the CDR3 is TGTGCCACCAGCAGAGGATCGGGAGAAGGTTCTCCTAGCTACACCTTC. Translating it yields CATSRGSGEGSPSYTF.

This clone is a singleton in its sample. The V gene is TRBV20-1, the J gene TRBJ2-7; D perhaps matches TRBD2 (6 bases). The V gene's germline CDR1 is DFQATT and CDR2 SNEGSKA (reference sequence). The CDR3 is made up of 11 amino acids. Trimming cost V 6 bases and J 5 bases, with 11 bases left between them. CDR3 nucleotides: TGCAGTGCAACGGGAGAGGACGAGCAGTACGTC. Its protein product is CSATGEDEQYV.

A note on this clone: Sequence at one end of the junction differs from germline and may be a read error. The chain joins TRBV6-4 to TRBJ1-2, with TRBD1 matching 9 bases. The CDR3 has 15 residues. Per germline, CDR1 MRHNA and CDR2 SNTAGT. CDR3: CASSYSPWDRVVYTF. The CDR3 DNA is TGTGCCAGCAGTTACTCGCCGTGGGACAGGGTTGTCTACACCTTC.

The J gene is TRBJ2-1, the V gene TRBV14; TRBD2 agrees at 10 bases. The CDR3 length is 15 residues. The ends lost 6 bases at V and 4 bases at J; junction bases unmatched: 6. From germline, CDR1 is SGHDN and CDR2 FVKESK. The CDR3 sequence: CASRKTSGVYNEQFF. CDR3 DNA sequence: TGTGCCAGCAGGAAAACTAGCGGGGTATACAATGAGCAGTTCTTC. The full variable domain, with the rest looked up from reference TRBV14 and TRBJ2-1, is EAGVTQFPSHSVIEKGQTVTLRCDPISGHDNLYWYRRVMGKEIKFLLHFVKESKQDESGMPNNRFLAERTGGTYSTLKVQPAELEDSGVYFCASRKTSGVYNEQFFGPGTRLTVL.

The rearrangement uses TRBV6-5 and TRBJ2-7; the match to TRBD2 covers 13 bases. Losses at the gene ends were 5 bases for V and 5 bases for J; bases not matched to a gene: 6. The CDR3 runs 15 residues. Germline assignment: CDR1 MNHEY and CDR2 SVGAGI. CDR3 bases: TGTGCCAGCAGTAAACTAGCGGGAGGGCCCCACGAGCAGTACGTC. This sequence encodes CASSKLAGGPHEQYV.

The chain links TRBV5-4 to TRBJ2-1, with D possibly TRBD2 on 6 matching bases. This CDR3 is 15 amino acids long. The V end lost 7 bases, the J end lost 2 bases, and 16 bases lay between the germline ends. Per the germline V gene, CDR1 is SGHNT and CDR2 is YYREEE (reference sequence). In DNA form, the CDR3 reads TGTGCCAGCTCCGGGCAACCGGGGGCCTACAATGAGCAGTTCTTC. Translating it yields CASSGQPGAYNEQFF.

J is TRBJ2-5 and V is TRBV7-8; D is undetermined. The length of the CDR3 is 12 residues. Trimming removed 5 bases from V and 7 bases from J, with 11 bases in between. The germline V gene encodes CDR1 SGHVS and CDR2 FQNEAQ. DNA for the CDR3: TGTGCCAGCAGCACCCACCTGAGGACCCAGTACTTC. This sequence encodes CASSTHLRTQYF.

J is TRBJ1-4 and V is TRBV21-1; TRBD1, the D gene given by the table, was not confirmed from the DNA. TRBV21-1 is listed as a pseudogene. This CDR3 contains 16 residues. This CDR3 is CASSKAPQGAWEKLFF. The DNA for the CDR3 is TGTGCTAGCAGCAAGGCCCCACAGGGGGCATGGGAAAAACTGTTTTTT.

The chain combines TRBV1 with TRBJ2-3. TRBV1 is listed as a pseudogene. The CDR3 is 15 amino acids. DNA of the CDR3: TGCACCAGCAGCCAATTGGGTAGGGTCACAGATACGCAGTATTTT. Its protein is CTSSQLGRVTDTQYF.

The CDR3 sequence: CASSPPGEQPQHF. CDR3 in DNA: TGTGCCAGCTCACCCCCAGGGGAACAGCCCCAGCATTTT. The V gene is TRBV18, the J gene TRBJ1-5, with D perhaps TRBD1 (6 bases). The CDR3 runs to 13 residues. V was clipped by 3 bases and J by 7 bases, with 10 bases between them. CDR1 and CDR2 (germline): KGHSH, LQKENI.

The V and J genes are TRBV18 and TRBJ2-1; 7 bases map to TRBD2. This CDR3 is built from 14 residues. The germline V gene has CDR1 KGHSH and CDR2 LQKENI. The trim removed 1 base at V and 8 bases at J, leaving 5 bases unmatched. The chain's CDR3 is CASSPRGSLDEQFF. As DNA, the CDR3 is TGTGCCAGCTCACCACGCGGGAGTCTCGATGAGCAGTTCTTC.

This chain connects TRBV5-1 to TRBJ2-1; 11 nucleotides align to TRBD2. In germline, CDR1 is SGHRS, CDR2 YFSETQ. V lost 4 bases, J lost 0 bases, and 9 bases stayed unmatched. The CDR3 consists of 18 residues. Here the CDR3 DNA reads TGCGCCAGCAGCCCCCTCGGGACTAGCGGAAGCTCCTACAATGAGCAGTTCTTC. Protein product: CASSPLGTSGSSYNEQFF. Full variable domain (missing parts from reference TRBV5-1 and TRBJ2-1): KAGVTQTPRYLIKTRGQQVTLSCSPISGHRSVSWYQQTPGQGLQFLFEYFSETQRNKGNFPGRFSGRQFSNSRSEMNVSTLELGDSALYLCASSPLGTSGSSYNEQFFGPGTRLTVL.

The CDR3 reads CASSLGQATSYEQYF. In nucleotides, the CDR3 is TGTGCCAGCTCGCTCGGACAGGCGACCTCCTACGAGCAGTACTTC. The V and J genes are TRBV18 and TRBJ2-7, with TRBD1 identical over 7 bases. V dropped 6 bases and J dropped 0; count of bases not matched to a gene: 8. Germline CDR1 reads KGHSH; CDR2 reads LQKENI. There are 15 residues in the CDR3.

V gene TRBV9 combines with J gene TRBJ1-2; D not certain. The germline CDR1 and CDR2 sequences are SGDLS and YYNGEE. Trimming removed 0 bases at V and 4 bases at J, with 13 bases between. The CDR3 covers 15 residues. The DNA for the CDR3 is TGTGCCAGCAGCGTAGGGGCGGGCACAGTCTATGGCTACACCTTC. Translation gives CASSVGAGTVYGYTF.

This chain connects TRBV7-6 to TRBJ1-2; D is possibly TRBD1 (6 bases). Per the germline V gene, CDR1 is SGHVS and CDR2 is FNYEAQ. The V gene lost 3 bases and the J gene lost 7 bases, with 21 bases spanning the gap. The CDR3 covers 16 residues. The CDR3 sequence: CASSLGTGKTVGGYTF. The CDR3 DNA sequence: TGTGCCAGCAGCTTGGGCACAGGGAAAACAGTTGGTGGCTACACCTTC. The variable domain in full, completed from reference TRBV7-6 and TRBJ1-2, reads GAGVSQSPRYKVTKRGQDVALRCDPISGHVSLYWYRQALGQGPEFLTYFNYEAQQDKSGLPNDRFSAERPEGSISTLTIQRTEQRDSAMYRCASSLGTGKTVGGYTFGSGTRLTVV.

The rearrangement joins TRBV5-4 to TRBJ2-5; 10 nucleotides line up with TRBD1. The V and J ends lost 1 base and 5 bases, in that order; junction bases with no gene match: 5. CDR1 SGHNT and CDR2 YYREEE come from the germline V gene (reference sequence). This CDR3 has 15 amino acids. The CDR3 protein is CASSLWDRGRETQYF. CDR3 DNA: TGTGCCAGCAGCTTGTGGGACAGGGGTCGGGAGACCCAGTACTTC.

The chain uses TRBV5-1 and TRBJ1-4; D gene ambiguous. V lost 2 bases and J lost 8, with 10 bases in between. Germline V lookup: CDR1 SGHRS, CDR2 YFSETQ. This CDR3 is built from 13 residues. DNA of the CDR3: TGCGCCAGCAGCTTCGGTGGCAGGGAAAAACTGTTTTTT. Protein sequence: CASSFGGREKLFF.

This rearrangement joins TRBV10-1 to TRBJ1-5, with D tentatively TRBD1 (6 bases). CDR1 and CDR2 from the germline V gene are WNHNN and SYGVQD (reference sequence). Trimming removed 3 bases from V and 3 bases from J, with 18 bases in between. The CDR3 is made up of 17 amino acids. For the CDR3, the DNA is TGCGCCAGCAGTGACCCAGGGGTCCGGGGGTTCAATCAGCCCCAGCATTTT. Encoded protein: CASSDPGVRGFNQPQHF.

This chain links TRBV27 with TRBJ2-3; no definite D call. The CDR3 spans 14 residues. Germline CDR1 MNHEY, CDR2 SMNVEV (reference sequence). V was cut by 6 bases and J by 2 bases, with 12 bases left in between. DNA for the CDR3: TGTGCCAGCAGAGGGTGGAGTAACACAGATACGCAGTATTTT. Encoded protein: CASRGWSNTDTQYF.

The table lists this clone with a count of one. The J gene is TRBJ2-2, the V gene TRBV7-2; unclear D gene. CDR1 is SGHTA and CDR2 is FQGNSA in the germline V gene. V dropped 5 bases and J dropped 6 bases, with 13 bases sitting between them. The CDR3 covers 14 residues. DNA for the CDR3: TGTGCCAGCAGCCCGAGGAGAGGTCCCGGGGAGCTGTTTTTT. This encodes CASSPRRGPGELFF.

The chain combines TRBV9 with TRBJ2-1; D unclear. V lost 3 bases and J 6 bases, leaving 10 bases between the germline ends. The CDR3 has 13 amino acids. Germline CDR1 is SGDLS and CDR2 is YYNGEE. This CDR3 reads CASSGDTVNEQFF. DNA of the CDR3: TGTGCCAGCAGCGGTGACACGGTCAATGAGCAGTTCTTC. The whole variable domain, remainder taken from reference TRBV9 and TRBJ2-1, is DSGVTQTPKHLITATGQRVTLRCSPRSGDLSVYWYQQSLDQGLQFLIQYYNGEERAKGNILERFSAQQFPDLHSELNLSSLELGDSALYFCASSGDTVNEQFFGPGTRLTVL.

The V and J genes are TRBV5-5 and TRBJ2-2; tentative D call: TRBD1 (5 bases). The CDR3 sequence is 15 residues long. Germline V gene lookup returns CDR1 SGHKS and CDR2 YYEKEE (reference sequence). Trimming took 1 base from V and 6 from J, leaving 13 bases between them. The CDR3 DNA is TGTGCCAGCAGCTTGACCAGGGTCGCAGCCGGGGAGCTGTTTTTT. It is translated as CASSLTRVAAGELFF.